What follows is one T cell receptor beta chain and its context. The source of the sample is a study of shared clonotypes between healthy human individuals. Sequencing was performed with immunoSEQ multiplex PCR; in TCRdb, only in-frame clones are kept and a portion is missing. The sample includes some 630,000 clones, about two thirds of them seen just once. This CDR3 has 11 amino acids. Trimming cost V 4 bases and J 9 bases, with 12 bases left between them. In germline, CDR1 is DFQATT, CDR2 SNEGSKA (reference sequence). The TCR comes from a woman aged 25 to 39 in good health. Material: memory CD4+ T cells sorted from blood. Stated subset: CD45RA-negative fraction. The rearrangement joins TRBV20-1 to TRBJ1-2; D is unclear. The CDR3 coding sequence is TGCAGTGCTAACAGACTTGAGAGCTACACCTTC. Its translation: CSANRLESYTF.